Listed here are 30 T cell receptor beta chains from one sample, sequenced in a study of T cells in Graves' hyperthyroidism and ophthalmopathy. What was amplified from RNA transcripts were TCR beta CDR3 regions. The TCR CDR3 first-round RT-PCR relied on the HTBI primer set. TCRdb itself ran the multiplex PCR reads through MiXCR, one entry per CDR3 protein. The sample contains about 92,000 distinct CDR3 sequences, about 51% of which appear only once. The specimen was blood. The receptor set was obtained from a woman aged 40 to 49 with Graves' hyperthyroidism.

V is TRBV7-1 and J is TRBJ2-5, with 8 nucleotides matching TRBD2. TRBV7-1 is placed among ORFs of uncertain function. Unmatched junction bases numbered 7, after V lost 2 bases and J lost 2 bases. The CDR3 has 16 amino acids. The CDR3 sequence is CASSSPPGLEQETQYF. The DNA of the CDR3 is TGTGCCAGCAGCTCACCACCGGGACTAGAGCAAGAGACCCAGTACTTC.

This clonotype was found many times. The chain combines TRBV29-1 with TRBJ2-7, with 8 nucleotides matching TRBD1. Germline V gene lookup returns CDR1 SQVTM and CDR2 ANQGSEA. Trimming removed 2 bases from V and 5 bases from J; junction bases left unmatched: 5. This CDR3 region has 13 residues. The CDR3 is CSVEKGQGHEQYF. CDR3 nucleotides: TGCAGCGTTGAAAAAGGACAGGGCCACGAGCAGTACTTC.

This clonotype was counted many times. The chain links TRBV2 to TRBJ2-2, with D possibly called TRBD1 or TRBD2 (5 bases each). Germline V gene lookup returns CDR1 SNHLY and CDR2 FYNNEI. This CDR3 spans 16 amino acids. V lost 4 bases and J lost 0, with 12 bases in between. CDR3 in amino acids: CASSAEGLANTGELFF. CDR3 in DNA: TGTGCCAGCAGTGCAGAGGGGCTCGCGAACACCGGGGAGCTGTTTTTT.

Turning to this clonotype: At one end, the junction sequence differs from germline, possibly due to a read error. The gene calls are TRBV12-3 or TRBV12-4 and TRBJ1-1; 9 bases are a match to TRBD1. The CDR3 loop spans 13 amino acids. CDR3 nucleotides: TGTGCCGGCAGTCTAACGACAGGGGGGGAAGCTTTCTTT. It codes for CAGSLTTGGEAFF.

This clonotype turned up a few times. This clone may be a read error of a much larger clone one base away. The V gene is TRBV2, the J gene TRBJ2-7; D is ambiguous. The CDR3 has 12 residues. Trimming shortened V by 4 bases and J by 0 bases, and 4 bases separated the two germline ends. From germline, CDR1 is SNHLY and CDR2 FYNNEI. CDR3 in amino acids: CASSASSYEQYF. The CDR3 bases are TGTGCCAGCAGTGCATCCTCCTACGAGCAGTACTTC.

The chain couples TRBV10-3 to TRBJ1-2, with D possibly TRBD1 on 6 matching bases. The CDR3 covers 15 residues. With 6 bases removed from V and 5 bases from J, the gap between germline ends came to 19 bases. CDR1 is ENHRY and CDR2 is SYGVKD in the germline V gene. This CDR3 reads CAIRADRKGGYGYTF. CDR3 sequence (DNA): TGTGCCATCAGAGCCGACAGGAAGGGGGGGTATGGCTACACCTTC.

This clonotype was seen many times. The chain has TRBV10-3 and TRBJ1-1; 8 nucleotides match TRBD1. Germline V lookup: CDR1 ENHRY, CDR2 SYGVKD. With V trimmed by 10 bases and J by 1 base, 14 bases remained unmatched. CDR3 length: 16 residues. The CDR3 nucleotides read TGTGCCACCGGGAGCGGGCAGGGGGCAGGGAACACTGAAGCTTTCTTT. It specifies CATGSGQGAGNTEAFF.

The genes are TRBV15 and TRBJ1-4; no definite D call. Per germline, CDR1 LNHNV and CDR2 YYDKDF (reference sequence). The germline V and J ends were trimmed by 1 base and 13 bases, with 10 bases remaining between them. CDR3 length equals 12 residues. The CDR3: CATSRVNQPLFF. The DNA of the CDR3 is TGTGCCACCAGCAGAGTTAACCAGCCACTGTTTTTT.

The J gene is TRBJ1-1, the V gene TRBV29-1; D not certain. Per germline, CDR1 SQVTM and CDR2 ANQGSEA. The CDR3 loop spans 11 amino acids. V was trimmed by 8 bases and J by 3 bases, leaving 10 bases between them. CDR3 nucleotides: TGCAGCTTAGCGTCTTACACTGAAGCTTTCTTT. Translating it yields CSLASYTEAFF.

This clonotype was detected a few times. The chain combines TRBV20-1 with TRBJ2-7, with 9 bases matching TRBD1. The CDR3 has 17 amino acids. V lost 3 bases to trimming and J lost 1 base; unmatched junction nucleotides: 13. Germline loops: CDR1 DFQATT, CDR2 SNEGSKA (reference sequence). CDR3: CSARGGRDRVRSYEQYF. The CDR3 region has the DNA TGCAGTGCTAGGGGGGGGCGGGACAGGGTACGATCCTACGAGCAGTACTTC.

This clonotype was counted ten times or more. V usage is TRBV10-2 and J usage is TRBJ2-7; D remains ambiguous. The CDR3 runs to 17 residues. V was cut by 0 bases and J by 5 bases, with 20 bases left in between. The V gene's germline CDR1 is WSHSY and CDR2 SAAADI. The CDR3 region has the DNA TGCGCCAGCAGTGAGTCTAGTGTTATGGACCAAGCCCACGAGCAGTACTTC. It specifies CASSESSVMDQAHEQYF.

This clonotype appeared many times. The chain's CDR3 is CASSQADGRNTIYF. CDR3 bases: TGCGCCAGCAGCCAAGCGGACGGCCGAAACACCATATATTTT. The J gene is TRBJ1-3, the V gene TRBV4-1; D is ambiguous. Trimming pared 1 base from V and 5 bases from J, leaving 9 bases between. The CDR3 is 14 amino acids. Germline CDR1 and CDR2: MGHRA and YSYEKL.

On this clonotype: The junction differs from germline at one of its ends, possibly a read error. DNA of the CDR3: TGCGCCAGTAAGGGGTGTGAAGCTTTCTTT. It translates to CASKGCEAFF. V usage is TRBV19 and J usage is TRBJ1-1, with TRBD1 as a possible D gene (5 bases). CDR3 size: 10 residues. Germline V lookup: CDR1 LNHDA, CDR2 SQIVND (reference sequence).

There are a few counts of this clonotype. The rearrangement joins TRBV13 to TRBJ1-5; D may be TRBD1 (6 bases). The V gene lost 8 bases and the J gene lost 7 bases, with 15 bases spanning the gap. The germline gives CDR1 PRHDT, CDR2 FYEKMQ (reference sequence). The CDR3 spans 13 residues. The CDR3 loop reads CASFSGVGQPQHF. In nucleotides, the CDR3 is TGTGCCAGCTTCTCAGGGGTAGGGCAGCCCCAGCATTTT.

With regard to this clonotype: One end of the junction does not line up with germline, which may come from a read error. The chain recombines TRBV29-1 with TRBJ1-2, with 8 bases aligning to TRBD1. There are 13 residues in the CDR3. From germline, CDR1 is SQVTM and CDR2 ANQGSEA. CDR3 amino acids: CSVEDPRGLGCIF. The CDR3 region has the DNA TGCAGCGTTGAAGATCCCAGGGGGCTTGGCTGCATCTTC.

This chain joins TRBV29-1 and TRBJ2-3; D might be TRBD1 or TRBD2, each matching 5 bases. Germline V gives CDR1 SQVTM, CDR2 ANQGSEA. With 8 bases removed from V and 0 bases from J, the gap between germline ends came to 12 bases. The CDR3 consists of 13 residues. The CDR3 nucleotides read TGCAGCTCAAGATGGGGGAGCACAGATACGCAGTATTTT. Its protein product is CSSRWGSTDTQYF.

The chain recombines TRBV10-3 with TRBJ2-5; 9 bases line up with TRBD2. This CDR3 is 17 amino acids long. Trimming removed 0 bases from V and 4 bases from J; junction bases left unmatched: 9. The germline gives CDR1 ENHRY, CDR2 SYGVKD. CDR3 protein: CAISESTIAGVVETQYF. CDR3 in DNA: TGTGCCATCAGTGAGTCGACAATAGCGGGAGTGGTAGAGACCCAGTACTTC.

The chain employs TRBV5-1 and TRBJ1-1; the match to TRBD1 covers 8 bases. Germline CDR1 reads SGHRS; CDR2 reads YFSETQ. The CDR3 spans 15 residues. J gave up 8 bases and V 0 bases, and 9 bases lay outside the gene matches. In DNA, the CDR3 is TGCGCCAGCAGCTTGGCAGCAGGGGGCTCAGGGGAAGCTTTCTTT. Translating it yields CASSLAAGGSGEAFF.

This chain uses TRBV10-3 with TRBJ2-5; no firm D call. This CDR3 has 14 residues. Trimming took 3 bases from V and 2 from J, leaving 10 bases between them. Germline V gene lookup returns CDR1 ENHRY and CDR2 SYGVKD. CDR3 region: CAISDGQAQETQYF. In nucleotides, the CDR3 is TGTGCCATCAGTGATGGGCAAGCTCAAGAGACCCAGTACTTC.

There are many counts of this clonotype. The V call is TRBV20-1, the J call TRBJ2-7, with D unresolved. This CDR3 comprises 12 residues. Germline V lookup: CDR1 DFQATT, CDR2 SNEGSKA (reference sequence). The CDR3 reads CSATFKTYEQYF. CDR3 DNA: TGCAGCGCGACCTTTAAGACCTACGAGCAGTACTTC.

This chain links TRBV15 with TRBJ2-7; 7 nucleotides line up with TRBD2. The CDR3 length is 16 residues. Germline values: CDR1 LNHNV, CDR2 YYDKDF (reference sequence). Losses at the gene ends were 3 bases for V and 7 bases for J; bases not matched to a gene: 15. DNA for the CDR3: TGTGCCACCAGCAGGTCGACCAGCCAGCGGGATCAGGAGCAGTACTTC. This encodes CATSRSTSQRDQEQYF.

This clonotype was counted ten times or more. This rearrangement joins TRBV20-1 to TRBJ1-1; D perhaps matches TRBD1 (5 bases). Germline CDR1 reads DFQATT; CDR2 reads SNEGSKA (reference sequence). V was shortened by 3 bases and J by 6 bases, with 8 bases between the two germline ends. The CDR3 is 11 residues long. The CDR3 sequence: CSASPGPEAFF. The CDR3, as DNA: TGCAGTGCTAGTCCAGGGCCTGAAGCTTTCTTT.

In DNA, the CDR3 is TGTGCCAGCAGCCAAGAGAAGGACAGGGGTGGCACAGATACGCAGTATTTT. The encoded protein is CASSQEKDRGGTDTQYF. This chain connects TRBV14 to TRBJ2-3, with TRBD1 matching over 9 bases. The CDR3 is 17 residues long. From germline, CDR1 is SGHDN and CDR2 FVKESK. Unmatched junction bases numbered 5, after V lost 0 bases and J lost 1 base.

The chain employs TRBV7-8 and TRBJ1-2; no definite D call. With 2 bases removed from V and 3 bases from J, the gap between germline ends came to 10 bases. The V gene's germline CDR1 is SGHVS and CDR2 FQNEAQ. CDR3 length: 14 residues. As DNA, the CDR3 is TGTGCCAGCAGCTTAAAAGGGCAGCACTATGGCTACACCTTC. It yields the protein CASSLKGQHYGYTF. The full variable domain, with the rest looked up from reference TRBV7-8 and TRBJ1-2, is GAGVSQSPRYKVAKRGQDVALRCDPISGHVSLFWYQQALGQGPEFLTYFQNEAQLDKSGLPSDRFFAERPEGSVSTLKIQRTQQEDSAVYLCASSLKGQHYGYTFGSGTRLTVV.

V is TRBV6-1 and J is TRBJ2-5, with D tentatively TRBD2 (7 bases). Per germline, CDR1 MNHNS and CDR2 SASEGT. V was pared by 3 bases and J by 6 bases, with 14 bases between. The CDR3 runs to 14 residues. The CDR3 DNA is TGTGCCAGCAGTGACGGAGGGGGGGCACAGACCCAGTACTTC. Translation gives CASSDGGGAQTQYF.

V usage is TRBV25-1 and J usage is TRBJ2-2, with 7 bases fitting TRBD2. Per germline, CDR1 MGHDK and CDR2 SYGVNS. There are 16 residues in the CDR3. CDR3 DNA: TGTGTTAGCAGTGAGCGGGTACCGCGGGAGTACGGGGAGCTGTTTTTT. It is translated as CVSSERVPREYGELFF. The full variable domain, rest sourced from reference TRBV25-1 and TRBJ2-2, is EADIYQTPRYLVIGTGKKITLECSQTMGHDKMYWYQQDPGMELHLIHYSYGVNSTEKGDLSSESTVSRIRTEHFPLTLESARPSHTSQYLCVSSERVPREYGELFFGEGSRLTVL.

J is TRBJ2-2 and V is TRBV7-2; no clear D gene. The germline V gene has CDR1 SGHTA and CDR2 FQGNSA. The CDR3 is 18 amino acids. Trimming shortened V by 3 bases and J by 3 bases, and 20 bases separated the two germline ends. The CDR3 reads CASSFIGQHYGYTGELFF. DNA of the CDR3: TGTGCCAGCAGCTTCATCGGGCAGCACTATGGCTACACCGGGGAGCTGTTTTTT.

The rearrangement uses TRBV7-2 and TRBJ1-4; a possible D gene is TRBD1 (6 bases). V lost 5 bases and J lost 11, with 12 bases in between. In germline, CDR1 is SGHTA, CDR2 FQGNSA. The CDR3 runs 12 residues. CDR3 in DNA: TGTGCCAGCAGCACAGGGTTGTATAAACTGTTTTTT. Amino acid sequence: CASSTGLYKLFF.

This clonotype was counted at least ten times. A read error may explain this, as a much larger clone is one base away. No conserved phenylalanine or tryptophan ends this CDR3, so it is likely a read error. The chain uses TRBV2 and TRBJ2-7, with D uncertain. With 5 bases removed from V and 4 bases from J, the gap between germline ends came to 12 bases. From germline, CDR1 is SNHLY and CDR2 FYNNEI. This CDR3 contains 13 residues. The CDR3 loop reads CASSFNDGYEQYL. The CDR3 bases are TGTGCCAGCAGTTTCAATGACGGGTACGAGCAGTACCTC.

V is TRBV24-1 and J is TRBJ2-5, with 8 bases identical to TRBD1. V shed 8 bases, J shed 3 bases, and the junction held 10 bases outside the gene matches. The CDR3 is made up of 15 amino acids. Germline CDR1 KGHDR, CDR2 SFDVKD. In nucleotides, the CDR3 is TGTGCCACCAATGGACAGGGCATAATTGAAGAGACCCAGTACTTC. Translating gives CATNGQGIIEETQYF.